These 13 T cell receptor beta chains came from one sample sequenced in a study of blood T cell repertoires in COVID-19. TCRdb's table, derived via immunoSEQ multiplex PCR, lists solely in-frame clones and lacks some. The sample has 120,000 to 150,000 clones, around 76% seen once; the top ten hold less than 15%. The sample taken for sequencing was peripheral blood. The receptors shown here come from a man older than 75 with acute or convalescent COVID-19.

The chain uses TRBV9 and TRBJ1-1; no firm D call. This CDR3 region has 14 residues. In germline, CDR1 is SGDLS, CDR2 YYNGEE. The V end lost 3 bases, the J end lost 6 bases, and 15 bases lay between the germline ends. The CDR3 DNA follows: TGTGCCAGCAGCGGTCGGGGTTCTTCGCCTGAAGCTTTCTTT. This encodes CASSGRGSSPEAFF.

The rearrangement uses TRBV3-1 (or the pseudogene TRBV3-2) and TRBJ2-5; 9 bases agree with TRBD2. With V trimmed by 2 bases and J by 5 bases, 12 bases remained unmatched. The CDR3 length is 17 residues. Germline CDR1 is LGHDT and CDR2 is YNNKEL (reference sequence). Here the CDR3 DNA reads TGTGCCAGCAGCCAACGCCGATTTAGCGGGGGCGCGGAGACCCAGTACTTC. Residues: CASSQRRFSGGAETQYF.

The J gene is TRBJ2-1, the V gene TRBV29-1; 7 bases fit TRBD2. This CDR3 comprises 14 residues. Looked up from germline, CDR1 is SQVTM and CDR2 is ANQGSEA. V lost 4 bases and J lost 2; bases outside the gene matches: 5. CDR3: CSVGGDYTYNEQFF. CDR3 sequence (DNA): TGCAGCGTTGGAGGGGACTATACCTACAATGAGCAGTTCTTC.

The chain recombines TRBV5-1 with TRBJ2-6, with 7 bases aligning to TRBD1. The CDR3 is 17 amino acids. Germline loops: CDR1 SGHRS, CDR2 YFSETQ. The trim removed 4 bases at V and 1 base at J, leaving 8 bases unmatched. CDR3 DNA sequence: TGCGCCAGCAGCACCGGGACAGTACTTTCTGGGGCCAACGTCCTGACTTTC. This sequence encodes CASSTGTVLSGANVLTF.

The V call is TRBV19, the J call TRBJ1-2; 10 bases are a match to TRBD1. CDR3 length: 14 residues. Germline CDR1 reads LNHDA; CDR2 reads SQIVND (reference sequence). V trimming: 8 bases; J trimming: 4 bases; junction bases outside the gene matches: 7. DNA of the CDR3: TGTGCCAGTTCTGACAGGGGGCTTGGCTATGGCTACACCTTC. Protein product: CASSDRGLGYGYTF.

V and J are TRBV10-3 and TRBJ2-3; possibly TRBD1 for D (5 bases). Germline assignment: CDR1 ENHRY and CDR2 SYGVKD. This CDR3 has 15 amino acids. V was pared by 0 bases and J by 3 bases, with 10 bases between. The CDR3 spells CAISESDWTTDTQYF. CDR3 coding DNA: TGTGCCATCAGTGAGTCGGATTGGACAACAGATACGCAGTATTTT.

The chain employs TRBV5-1 and TRBJ1-2, with D tentatively TRBD1 (5 bases). Deletions cut 1 base from V and 1 base from J, with 11 bases between. The CDR3 consists of 15 residues. Germline-derived CDR1 and CDR2 are SGHRS and YFSETQ. Here the CDR3 reads CASSLREGNNYGYTF. The CDR3 nucleotides are TGCGCCAGCAGCTTGAGGGAGGGGAATAACTATGGCTACACCTTC.

A few counts support this clone. This chain links TRBV6-5 with TRBJ1-1; D not certain. Per the germline V gene, CDR1 is MNHEY and CDR2 is SVGAGI. Trimming left V 7 bases short and J 1 base short, with 10 bases between. The length of the CDR3 is 13 residues. DNA of the CDR3: TGTGCCAGCATCAAAGCTTCGAACACTGAAGCTTTCTTT. This sequence encodes CASIKASNTEAFF.

In regard to this clone: The likely explanation is a read error, given a far larger clone one base away. For the CDR3, the DNA is TGTGCCAGCAGTACTCAAGAGACCCAGTACTTC. Protein: CASSTQETQYF. The V and J genes are TRBV2 and TRBJ2-5; unclear D gene. Germline-derived CDR1 and CDR2 are SNHLY and FYNNEI. The CDR3 totals 11 residues. V lost 5 bases to trimming and J lost 2 bases, with 3 bases between them.

The chain couples TRBV7-6 to TRBJ2-5, with 10 positions matching TRBD1. Germline V gene sequence: CDR1 SGHVS, CDR2 FNYEAQ. J gave up 1 base and V 5 bases, and 4 bases lay outside the gene matches. The CDR3 consists of 15 residues. This CDR3 is CASSRRQGAQETQYF. The CDR3 DNA sequence: TGTGCCAGCAGCCGGAGACAGGGGGCCCAAGAGACCCAGTACTTC.

V is TRBV5-1 and J is TRBJ2-1; D gene ambiguous. CDR3 length equals 17 residues. Germline V gene lookup returns CDR1 SGHRS and CDR2 YFSETQ. With 2 bases removed from V and 0 bases from J, the gap between germline ends came to 15 bases. The CDR3 region is CASSFPTDSSSYNEQFF. CDR3 bases: TGCGCCAGCAGCTTCCCGACCGACTCGAGCTCCTACAATGAGCAGTTCTTC.

V gene TRBV6-2 or TRBV6-3 combines with J gene TRBJ2-7; TRBD1 is a possible D gene (5 bases). Germline V CDR1 and CDR2: MNHEY, SVGEGT. The CDR3 runs to 14 residues. Trimming left V 1 base short and J 6 bases short, with 13 bases between. The CDR3 region is CASSYLPTVGEQYF. CDR3 sequence (DNA): TGTGCCAGCAGTTACTTACCGACAGTAGGCGAGCAGTACTTC.

The chain uses TRBV4-1 and TRBJ2-7, with D perhaps matching TRBD2 (5 bases). CDR1 and CDR2 from the germline V gene are MGHRA and YSYEKL. V lost 1 base and J 3 bases, leaving 10 bases between the germline ends. The CDR3 has 14 amino acids. CDR3 loop: CASSQVEGFYEQYF. The CDR3 DNA follows: TGCGCCAGCAGCCAAGTCGAGGGCTTCTACGAGCAGTACTTC.